This T cell receptor (beta chain) is from a study of control samples from healthy donors and cancer patients. Libraries were prepared by immunoSEQ multiplex PCR; TCRdb keeps only in-frame clonotypes and omits some of them. The table lists around 82,000 clones, about 88% of them singletons. CDR1 is SGDLS and CDR2 is YYNGEE in the germline V gene. This CDR3 spans 14 amino acids. Trimming cost V 0 bases and J 1 base, with 7 bases left between them. The V call is TRBV9, the J call TRBJ1-1; weak D call: TRBD1 (5 bases). Sequencing was performed on blood. The TCR comes from a man aged 50 or older in good health. The CDR3 region has the DNA TGTGCCAGCAGCGTAGACAGGTCGAACACTGAAGCTTTCTTT. It is translated as CASSVDRSNTEAFF.